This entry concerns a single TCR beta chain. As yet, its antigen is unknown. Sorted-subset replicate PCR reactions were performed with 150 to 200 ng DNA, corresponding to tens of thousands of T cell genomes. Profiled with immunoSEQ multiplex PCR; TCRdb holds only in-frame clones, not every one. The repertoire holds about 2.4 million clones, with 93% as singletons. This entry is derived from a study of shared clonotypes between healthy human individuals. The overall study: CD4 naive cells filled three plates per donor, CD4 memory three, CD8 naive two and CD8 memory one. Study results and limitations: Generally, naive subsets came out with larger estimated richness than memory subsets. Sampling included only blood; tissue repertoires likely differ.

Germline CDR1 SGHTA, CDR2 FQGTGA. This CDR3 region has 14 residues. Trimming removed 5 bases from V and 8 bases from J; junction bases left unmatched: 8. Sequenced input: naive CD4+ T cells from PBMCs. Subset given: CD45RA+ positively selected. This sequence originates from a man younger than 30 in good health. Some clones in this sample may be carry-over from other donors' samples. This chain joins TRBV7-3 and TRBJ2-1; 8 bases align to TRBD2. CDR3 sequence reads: CASSPGGAHYEQFF. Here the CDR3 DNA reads TGTGCCAGCAGCCCGGGGGGGGCGCACTATGAGCAGTTCTTC.